This T cell receptor (beta chain) came from a study of identical twins. Whole-study findings and limits: Cross-sectional statistics, not tracking of the same donors, supported the conclusions. Models underpredicted monozygotic twin sharing of out-of-frame TCR alpha.

This clonotype came up many times. Its antigen is currently unknown. TCRdb re-analysed the 5' RACE reads in MiXCR, keeping a single row per CDR3 protein. The sample holds 270,000 or so distinct CDR3 sequences, about 8% seen once. After removal of 3 bases from V and 3 bases from J, the junction contained 7 bases not matched to a gene. From germline, CDR1 is SQVTM and CDR2 ANQGSEA. The CDR3 length is 15 residues. These sequences were also reported in another study, on yellow fever vaccine responses in identical twins.

The chain uses TRBV29-1 and TRBJ2-3; 9 bases line up with TRBD2. Sequencing was carried out using CD8+ T cells sorted from blood. The receptor's source is a woman younger than 35 in good health. The DNA for the CDR3 is TGCAGCGTTGAGAATCGGGGACTAGCTACAGATACGCAGTATTTT. Protein product: CSVENRGLATDTQYF.